Listed below are T cell receptor beta chains from one sample, sequenced in a study of T cell changes during pregnancy in multiple sclerosis. This table comes from immunoSEQ multiplex PCR, and its TCRdb copy is limited to in-frame clones, with some not included. The table includes about 59,000 clones, 90% to 95% detected once. Sample: CD8+ T cells from peripheral blood mononuclear cells, taken after pregnancy. The receptor source for this set is a female donor with multiple sclerosis, enrolled in a pregnancy study. Each CDR3 is given with its conserved first and last residue. D genes are given only for firm matches. Clone sizes are given selectively: once, few, many, or a class where the clone is expanded.

>TRBV10-3|TRBJ2-7|TRBD2|-
TGTGCCATCAGGTCCGGGACTAGCAGCTCCTACGAGCAGTACTTC
CAIRSGTSSSYEQYF
>TRBV4-1|TRBJ2-7|-|-
TGCGCCAGCGGCTCGGACTTGGGTCCCTACGAGCAGTACTTC
CASGSDLGPYEQYF
>TRBV27|TRBJ1-1|-|-
TGTGCCAGCAGTTTAGCGGGGGTGAACACTGAAGCTTTCTTT
CASSLAGVNTEAFF
>TRBV18|TRBJ2-7|TRBD2|-
TGTGCCAGCTCACCTGGGACTAGCGGGCTCTACGAGCAGTACTTC
CASSPGTSGLYEQYF
>TRBV10-3|TRBJ1-5|-|-
TGTGCCACCTATCCCGGGGGTGAGGGTCAGCCCCAGCATTTT
CATYPGGEGQPQHF
>TRBV5-6|TRBJ1-5|-|once
TGTGCCAGCAGCTTGGACGGTCGCGGGCCCCAGCATTTT
CASSLDGRGPQHF
>TRBV27|TRBJ1-2|-|-
TGTGCCAGCAGTTTATGGTCGACAGACCAATATGGCTACACCTTC
CASSLWSTDQYGYTF
>TRBV5-6|TRBJ2-7|-|-
TGTGCCAGCAGCTTGGGAGGCAGGGTCAACGAGCAGTACTTC
CASSLGGRVNEQYF
>TRBV9|TRBJ2-1|TRBD1|-
TGTGCCAGCAGCGTTCCTGCGGGACAGGGTTTCAATGAGCAGTTCTTC
CASSVPAGQGFNEQFF
>TRBV7-9|TRBJ2-1|TRBD1|-
TGTGCCAGCAGGGGACAGGGGCTGTACAATGAGCAGTTCTTC
CASRGQGLYNEQFF
>TRBV18|TRBJ2-7|-|-
TGTGCCAGCTCAGATCCGGGACTTGCCACCTTTATCTCCTACGAGCAGTACTTC
CASSDPGLATFISYEQYF
>TRBV7-9|TRBJ1-1|-|-
TGTGCCAGCAGCTTATCGGGATCGGGTGAAGCTTTCTTT
CASSLSGSGEAFF
>TRBV5-5|TRBJ2-1|TRBD2|-
TGTGCCAGCAGCTTGACTAGCGACAGCTCCTACAATGAGCAGTTCTTC
CASSLTSDSSYNEQFF
>TRBV15|TRBJ2-5|TRBD1|once
TGTGCCACCAGCAGAGACAGGGGGCAAGAGACCCAGTACTTC
CATSRDRGQETQYF
>TRBV19|TRBJ2-7|-|-
TGTGCCAGTAGTATAGACTTGTCCGGGGTTCTTCGGGAGCAGTACTTC
CASSIDLSGVLREQYF
>TRBV5-4|TRBJ2-7|TRBD2|-
TGTGCCAGCAGCTCACGACTAGCGGGACTCCTTACCTACGAGCAGTACTTC
CASSSRLAGLLTYEQYF
>TRBV27|TRBJ1-4|-|-
TGTGCCAGCAGTTCATCCATTAATGAAAAACTGTTTTTT
CASSSSINEKLFF
>TRBV6-5|TRBJ1-1|-|-
TGTGCCAGCCGCTCTCAGGGTTCCCTTTGGGCTTTCTTT
CASRSQGSLWAFF